This entry lists 6 T cell receptor beta chains sequenced from one sample in a study of blood T cells in healthy people across ages (dated by TCRdb to 2015 to 2017). The receptor library was made with 5' RACE. Sequencing relied on an Illumina HiSeq 2500. The second PCR ran for about 7 to 11 cycles and used a J-beta primer mix along with a sample-barcoded 5' primer. In-frame beta chains were kept once TCRdb had trimmed the public reads at Q25 with fastp and called clones with MiXCR. Each entry merges the rows of one CDR3 protein and shows their most common DNA and genes. Counted in this sample were about a million distinct CDR3 sequences; more than 30% of them appeared once. Around 13% of the sample goes to the ten largest clones. Sequenced: blood. The receptors derive from a man younger than 35 in good health.

The rearrangement joins TRBV7-3 to TRBJ2-2; D unresolved. The CDR3 is 12 amino acids. Between the trimmed V and J ends, which lost 5 bases and 7 bases, there was a span of 8 bases. The V gene's germline CDR1 is SGHTA and CDR2 FQGTGA. DNA for the CDR3: TGTGCCAGCAGCCACGGGTTCGGGGAGCTGTTTTTT. It is translated as CASSHGFGELFF.

The chain recombines TRBV28 with TRBJ2-1, with unresolved D. Between the trimmed V and J ends, which lost 5 bases and 9 bases, there was a span of 11 bases. The CDR3 consists of 12 residues. Germline-derived CDR1 and CDR2 are MDHEN and SYDVKM. This CDR3 is CASSDIFGEQFF. CDR3 bases: TGTGCCAGCAGTGACATTTTCGGTGAGCAGTTCTTC.

This clonotype was seen only a few times. The gene calls are TRBV25-1 and TRBJ2-1; a possible D gene is TRBD1 (6 bases). Near its end, the DNA agrees better with TRBJ2-7, so the J call may be wrong. CDR1 and CDR2 (germline): MGHDK, SYGVNS. This CDR3 spans 14 amino acids. CDR3 coding DNA: TGTGCCAGCAGTCTCAGGGGCACCTACAATGAGCAGTACTTC. Its translation is CASSLRGTYNEQYF.

This clonotype came up a few times. The rearrangement uses TRBV3-1 and TRBJ2-5; TRBD1 matches at 7 bases. CDR1 LGHDT and CDR2 YNNKEL come from the germline V gene (reference sequence). The CDR3 length is 17 residues. Trimming at V came to 6 bases and at J to 1 base, leaving 14 bases not matched to a gene. CDR3 sequence reads: CASRLLIQGNPQETQYF. The CDR3 DNA sequence: TGTGCCAGCAGACTGCTTATACAGGGGAACCCCCAAGAGACCCAGTACTTC.

This clonotype was seen many times. The CDR3 protein is CASSFSGGNNEQFF. CDR3 coding DNA: TGTGCCAGCAGTTTCTCCGGGGGAAACAATGAGCAGTTCTTC. The chain uses TRBV12-3 or TRBV12-4 and TRBJ2-1; a weak D match, TRBD2 (6 bases). The CDR3 length is 14 residues. V shed 3 bases and J shed 5 bases, with 11 bases lying between them.

J is TRBJ1-1 and V is TRBV12-3 or TRBV12-4, with TRBD1 identical over 7 bases. Trimming removed 5 bases from V and 8 bases from J; junction bases left unmatched: 11. This CDR3 has 14 residues. CDR3 sequence: CASSPSPGGREAFF. The CDR3 region has the DNA TGTGCCAGCAGTCCATCCCCAGGGGGTAGGGAAGCTTTCTTT.